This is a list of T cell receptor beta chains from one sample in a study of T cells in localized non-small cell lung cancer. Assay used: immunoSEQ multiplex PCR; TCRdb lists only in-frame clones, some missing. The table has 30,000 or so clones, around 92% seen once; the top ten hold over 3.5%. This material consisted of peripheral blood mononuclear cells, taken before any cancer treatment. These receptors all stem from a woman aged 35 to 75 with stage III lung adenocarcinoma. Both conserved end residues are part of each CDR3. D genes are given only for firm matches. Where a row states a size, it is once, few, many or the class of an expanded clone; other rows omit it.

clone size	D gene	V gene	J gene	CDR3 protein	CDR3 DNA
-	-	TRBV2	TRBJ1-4	CASSVQQGREKLFF	TGTGCCAGCAGTGTTCAGCAGGGTAGGGAAAAACTGTTTTTT
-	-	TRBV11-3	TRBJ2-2	CASSLGDPANTGELFF	TGTGCCAGCAGCCTAGGGGACCCCGCGAACACCGGGGAGCTGTTTTTT
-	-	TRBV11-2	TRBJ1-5	CASSFTNQPQHF	TGTGCCAGCAGCTTTACAAATCAGCCCCAGCATTTT
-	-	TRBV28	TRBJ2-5	CASSSGGTETQYF	TGTGCCAGCAGTTCAGGCGGAACCGAGACCCAGTACTTC
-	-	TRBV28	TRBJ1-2	CASSLRLYGYTF	TGTGCCAGCAGTTTACGACTCTATGGCTACACCTTC
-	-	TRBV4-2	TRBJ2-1	CASSQGGAGHNEQFF	TGTGCCAGCAGCCAAGGGGGGGCCGGGCACAATGAGCAGTTCTTC
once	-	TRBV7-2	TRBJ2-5	CASRREETQYF	TGTGCCAGCAGACGAGAGGAGACCCAGTACTTC
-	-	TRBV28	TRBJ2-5	CASNMASERGETQYF	TGTGCCAGCAACATGGCAAGCGAGAGGGGGGAGACCCAGTACTTC
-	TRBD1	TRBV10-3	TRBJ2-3	CAISATAGTGPTDTQYF	TGTGCCATCAGTGCCACGGCCGGGACAGGGCCCACAGATACGCAGTATTTT
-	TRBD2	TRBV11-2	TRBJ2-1	CASSFLAGENNEQFF	TGTGCCAGCAGCTTTCTGGCGGGAGAGAACAATGAGCAGTTCTTC
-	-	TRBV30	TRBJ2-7	CAWSRGGRGYEQYF	TGTGCCTGGAGCAGGGGGGGCAGAGGCTACGAGCAGTACTTC
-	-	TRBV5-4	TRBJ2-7	CASSLADLEQYF	TGTGCCAGCAGCTTGGCGGATCTCGAGCAGTACTTC